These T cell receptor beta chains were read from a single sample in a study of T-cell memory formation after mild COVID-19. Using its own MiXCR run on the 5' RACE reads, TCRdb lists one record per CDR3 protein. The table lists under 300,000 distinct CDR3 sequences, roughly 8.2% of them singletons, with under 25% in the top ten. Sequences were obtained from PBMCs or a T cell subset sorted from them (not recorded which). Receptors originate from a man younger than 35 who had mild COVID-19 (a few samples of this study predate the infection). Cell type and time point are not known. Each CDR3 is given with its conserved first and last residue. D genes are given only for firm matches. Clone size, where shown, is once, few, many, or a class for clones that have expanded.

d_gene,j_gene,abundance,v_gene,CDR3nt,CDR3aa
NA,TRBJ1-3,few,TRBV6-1,TGTGCCAGCCCCCCCGGCTCTGGAAACACCATATATTTT,CASPPGSGNTIYF
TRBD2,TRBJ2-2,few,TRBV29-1,TGCAGCGTGATAGCGGGGGGGAACACCGGGGAGCTGTTTTTT,CSVIAGGNTGELFF
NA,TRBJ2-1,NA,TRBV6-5,TGTGCCAGCAGGTTTGGAATCTCGCAGACGGGGCATGAGCAGTTCTTC,CASRFGISQTGHEQFF
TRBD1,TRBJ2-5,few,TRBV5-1,TGCGCCAGCAGCTGGGCCGGGACAGGGGACGAGACCCAGTACTTC,CASSWAGTGDETQYF
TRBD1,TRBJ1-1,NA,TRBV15,TGTGCCACCAGCCTGGACAGGGGAACTGAAGCTTTCTTT,CATSLDRGTEAFF
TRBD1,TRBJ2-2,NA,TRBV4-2,TGTGCCAGCAGCCAGGGGACAGGGTTAGGCAGCGGGGAGCTGTTTTTT,CASSQGTGLGSGELFF
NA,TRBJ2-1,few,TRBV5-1,TGCGCCAGCAGCTTGGGTGAGGGTAGCTCCTACAATGAGCAGTTCTTC,CASSLGEGSSYNEQFF
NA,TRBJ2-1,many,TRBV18,TGTGCCAGCTCACCAACAATGGATGAGCAGTTCTTC,CASSPTMDEQFF
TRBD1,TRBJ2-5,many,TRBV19,TGTGCCAGTAGTAATCATCTCGCGGACAGGACTCAAGAGACCCAGTACTTC,CASSNHLADRTQETQYF
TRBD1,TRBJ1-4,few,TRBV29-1,TGCAGCGGGGGACAGGATGAAAAACTGTTTTTT,CSGGQDEKLFF
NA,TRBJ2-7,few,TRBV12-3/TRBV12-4,TGTGCCAGCAGTGCGGGGGCATACTACGAGCAGTACTTC,CASSAGAYYEQYF
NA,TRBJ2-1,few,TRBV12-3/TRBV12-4,TGTGCCAGCAGTTTCAGGATCAGAGGGGGGGCGGGTGAGCAGTTCTTC,CASSFRIRGGAGEQFF
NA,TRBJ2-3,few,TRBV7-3,TGTGCCAGCAGCCTAGACAAGGCCACGGGCCATACGCAGTATTTT,CASSLDKATGHTQYF
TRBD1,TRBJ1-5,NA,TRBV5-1,TGCGCCAGCACTTCCGGGACAGGGCCCGTGCTGGGCAATCAGCCCCAGCATTTT,CASTSGTGPVLGNQPQHF